These 11 T cell receptor beta chains came from one sample sequenced in a study of blood T cells in healthy people across ages. Using a J-beta primer mix together with a sample-barcoded 5' primer, a second PCR was run for roughly 7 to 11 cycles. TCRdb reprocessed the 5' RACE reads with MiXCR, giving one entry per CDR3 protein. Here the sample spans roughly 2 million distinct CDR3 sequences, approximately 50% being singletons. The source material was blood. Receptors were obtained from a middle-aged woman in good health.

CDR3 in DNA: TGCGCCAGCTCAGCCGGGACGGGGGTCTACAATGAGCAGTACTTC. Protein sequence: CASSAGTGVYNEQYF. V gene TRBV10-2 combines with J gene TRBJ2-1; D may be TRBD2 (6 bases). TRBJ2-7 explains the end of the DNA better; the J call may be wrong. Germline CDR1 is WSHSY and CDR2 is SAAADI. The CDR3 sequence is 15 residues long.

The chain combines TRBV4-1 with TRBJ1-4; TRBD1 might be the D (5 bases). V gave up 0 bases and J gave up 8 bases, with 16 bases separating them. There are 16 residues in the CDR3. The germline gives CDR1 MGHRA, CDR2 YSYEKL. The CDR3 sequence: CASSQDVRTGGEKLFF. As DNA, the CDR3 is TGCGCCAGCAGCCAAGATGTGAGAACAGGTGGGGAAAAACTGTTTTTT.

The V and J genes are TRBV6-2 or TRBV6-3 and TRBJ2-5; 10 bases agree with TRBD2. The CDR3 contains 16 residues. CDR1 MNHEY and CDR2 SVGEGT come from the germline V gene. V was pared by 4 bases and J by 11 bases, with 16 bases of the junction left unmatched. The DNA for the CDR3 is TGTGCCAGCAGTTTCCCTCTAGCGGGGGACTACAATGAGCAGTACTTC. Amino acids: CASSFPLAGDYNEQYF.

The sample holds a few counts of this clonotype. The chain links TRBV6-5 to TRBJ2-1; D is undetermined. Trimming pared 1 base from V and 7 bases from J, leaving 8 bases between. Germline assignment: CDR1 MNHEY and CDR2 SVGAGI. The length of the CDR3 is 13 residues. CDR3 in amino acids: CASSYLGKNEQFF. DNA for the CDR3: TGTGCCAGCAGTTACTTGGGAAAAAATGAGCAGTTCTTC.

The chain carries TRBV6-5 and TRBJ2-7, with 8 bases lining up with TRBD1. CDR1 is MNHEY, CDR2 SVGAGI, per germline. V was pared by 5 bases and J by 1 base, with 4 bases of the junction left unmatched. CDR3 length: 14 residues. CDR3 nucleotides: TGTGCCAGCAGTCGGACAGGGCATTCCTACGAGCAGTACTTC. Amino acids: CASSRTGHSYEQYF.

As to this clonotype: A much larger clone differs by one base, so this may be a read error. The CDR3 loop reads CASSWDRDSSPLHF. The CDR3, as DNA: TGTGCCAGCAGTTGGGACAGGGATAGTTCACCCCTCCACTTT. The chain carries TRBV25-1 and TRBJ1-6; 9 nucleotides match TRBD1. V lost 5 bases to trimming and J lost 9 bases; unmatched junction nucleotides: 5. The CDR3 loop spans 14 amino acids. Germline V CDR1 and CDR2: MGHDK, SYGVNS.

The genes are TRBV28 and TRBJ1-4; D remains ambiguous. This CDR3 contains 13 residues. Germline loops: CDR1 MDHEN, CDR2 SYDVKM. The V gene lost 3 bases and the J gene lost 8 bases, with 10 bases spanning the gap. Written as DNA, the CDR3 is TGTGCCAGCAGTTTGAATGCAGCGGAAAAACTGTTTTTT. Its protein product is CASSLNAAEKLFF.

Notes on this clonotype: This may be a read error: a much more frequent sequence differs by one nucleotide. The rearrangement links TRBV29-1 to TRBJ2-7; TRBD1 might be the D (6 bases). The DNA matches TRBJ2-4 better at its end, which makes the J call doubtful. Per germline, CDR1 SQVTM and CDR2 ANQGSEA. The CDR3 consists of 14 residues. CDR3 sequence: CSVVQGFAKSIQYF. Here the CDR3 DNA reads TGCAGCGTTGTCCAGGGGTTCGCCAAAAGCATTCAGTACTTC.

The chain is built from TRBV7-9 and TRBJ2-1, with 9 bases aligning to TRBD1. There are 17 residues in the CDR3. V lost 1 base, J lost 2 bases, and 6 bases stayed unmatched. Germline CDR1 is SEHNR and CDR2 is FQNEAQ (reference sequence). Written as DNA, the CDR3 is TGTGCCAGCAGCTTAGGGGACAGGGAGGGAGCCTACAATGAGCAGTTCTTC. Its translation: CASSLGDREGAYNEQFF. Variable domain in full (rest from reference TRBV7-9 and TRBJ2-1): DTGVSQNPRHKITKRGQNVTFRCDPISEHNRLYWYRQTLGQGPEFLTYFQNEAQLEKSRLLSDRFSAERPKGSFSTLEIQRTEQGDSAMYLCASSLGDREGAYNEQFFGPGTRLTVL.

This clonotype was recorded a few times. The chain uses TRBV4-2 and TRBJ1-1, with a weak D call TRBD1 (6 bases). The CDR3 consists of 12 residues. Germline loops: CDR1 LGHNA, CDR2 YNFKEQ. V gave up 6 bases and J gave up 5 bases, with 10 bases separating them. The CDR3 DNA reads as TGTGCCAGCAGTCCAGGGGAGACTGAAGCTTTCTTT. It translates to CASSPGETEAFF.

This clonotype was seen more than once but under ten times. The J gene is TRBJ2-1, the V gene TRBV7-2, with a possible D match to TRBD1 (6 bases). V lost 2 bases, J lost 4 bases, and 12 bases lay in between. Per germline, CDR1 SGHTA and CDR2 FQGNSA. CDR3 size: 15 residues. In DNA, the CDR3 is TGTGCCAGCAGCTTAACTCCAGGGGTATACAATGAGCAGTTCTTC. Translation gives CASSLTPGVYNEQFF.